This T cell receptor (beta chain) derives from a study of blood T cell repertoires in COVID-19. Generated by immunoSEQ multiplex PCR, the TCRdb table keeps only in-frame clones and is missing some. Of 250,000 to 300,000 clones listed, more than 70% are singletons. CDR1 is SGHNT and CDR2 is YYREEE in the germline V gene (reference sequence). The CDR3 is 15 amino acids. J lost 5 bases, V lost 2 bases, and 5 bases had no gene match. The genes are TRBV5-4 and TRBJ2-5, with 11 bases identical to TRBD1. Sequenced input: PBMCs or T cells enriched from blood (not recorded which). The clonotype originates from a woman aged 60 to 75 in a cohort exposed to, infected with or recovered from COVID-19 (not recorded which). CDR3 amino acids: CASSFPGQGGETQYF. CDR3 DNA: TGTGCCAGCAGCTTCCCGGGACAGGGGGGGGAGACCCAGTACTTC.